The present T cell receptor (beta chain) was sequenced within a study of T cells in women clearing cervical HPV infection. Study information: Cases' blood sampling followed lesion detection by median around 23 weeks (90 to 200).

Germline-derived CDR1 and CDR2 are KGHSH and LQKENI. This CDR3 has 14 residues. V shed 3 bases and J shed 4 bases, with 12 bases lying between them. To note about this clone: The read falls 3 residues short of the CDR3 end, and the missing part is taken from the germline J gene.

Assay: immunoSEQ multiplex PCR; the TCRdb copy retains only in-frame clones and omits some. This table holds 42,000 or so clones. The chain joins TRBV18 to TRBJ1-1, with D maybe TRBD1 (5 bases). The sequencing input was blood buffy coat. The clonotype was recovered from a woman aged 18 to 75 with a cervical HPV16 infection that either progressed to CIN3+ or cleared (not recorded which). This CDR3 is CASSPGGSSTEAFF. CDR3 bases read: TGTGCCAGCTCACCGGGGGGGTCGAGCACTGAA.